A single sample is the source of the 18 T cell receptor beta chains below, sequenced in a study of OX40 agonist ivuxolimab in advanced cancers. Clones were sequenced by immunoSEQ multiplex PCR, and TCRdb holds only the in-frame ones, with some missing. Of roughly 70,000 clones listed, more than 75% were seen once; the top ten hold around 0.7%. This sample comprised CD4+ or CD8+ T cells sorted from blood, obtained in a trial of the OX40 agonist ivuxolimab. These receptors originate from an adult with an advanced solid tumor such as melanoma, head and neck, liver or kidney cancer.

With respect to this clone: The sample holds other DNA sequences that translate to the same CDR3. The rearrangement uses TRBV7-2 and TRBJ1-5, with unresolved D. Germline-derived CDR1 and CDR2 are SGHTA and FQGNSA. The CDR3 runs 13 residues. V was clipped by 2 bases and J by 4 bases, with 6 bases between them. The CDR3 loop reads CASSLTGNQPQHF. In nucleotides, the CDR3 is TGTGCCAGCAGCTTAACGGGAAATCAGCCCCAGCATTTT.

The rearrangement links TRBV10-2 to TRBJ1-6; D uncertain. The CDR3 consists of 13 residues. V was cut by 0 bases and J by 13 bases, with 10 bases left in between. Germline V lookup: CDR1 WSHSY, CDR2 SAAADI. The CDR3 DNA reads as TGCGCCAGCAGTGAGTCCACCTTAGGCCCCCTCCACTTT. Its protein is CASSESTLGPLHF.

The chain joins TRBV9 to TRBJ2-6; D is tentatively TRBD1 or TRBD2 (5 bases each). The CDR3 length is 17 residues. V was shortened by 0 bases and J by 0 bases, with 10 bases between the two germline ends. Germline V lookup: CDR1 SGDLS, CDR2 YYNGEE. CDR3 sequence: CASSVGDGDSGANVLTF. The DNA of the CDR3 is TGTGCCAGCAGCGTAGGGGACGGTGACTCTGGGGCCAACGTCCTGACTTTC.

The DNA of the CDR3 is TGTGCCAGCAGACAGGGGGCTTATAGCTATGGCTACACCTTC. Translation: CASRQGAYSYGYTF. V gene TRBV5-4 combines with J gene TRBJ1-2; 9 bases map to TRBD1. Germline V gene data show CDR1 as SGHNT and CDR2 as YYREEE (reference sequence). Trimming removed 5 bases from V and 4 bases from J; junction bases left unmatched: 6. The CDR3 is 14 amino acids. The full variable domain, its missing parts supplied by reference TRBV5-4 and TRBJ1-2, is ETGVTQSPTHLIKTRGQQVTLRCSSQSGHNTVSWYQQALGQGPQFIFQYYREEENGRGNFPPRFSGLQFPNYSSELNVNALELDDSALYLCASRQGAYSYGYTFGSGTRLTVV.

V and J are TRBV7-9 and TRBJ1-2; D uncertain. The V gene lost 5 bases and the J gene lost 4 bases, with 11 bases spanning the gap. This CDR3 has 13 amino acids. Looked up from germline, CDR1 is SEHNR and CDR2 is FQNEAQ (reference sequence). The chain's CDR3 is CASSPSASYGYTF. The DNA for the CDR3 is TGTGCCAGCAGCCCCTCAGCTTCCTATGGCTACACCTTC. The whole variable domain, remainder taken from reference TRBV7-9 and TRBJ1-2, is DTGVSQNPRHKITKRGQNVTFRCDPISEHNRLYWYRQTLGQGPEFLTYFQNEAQLEKSRLLSDRFSAERPKGSFSTLEIQRTEQGDSAMYLCASSPSASYGYTFGSGTRLTVV.

This clone was counted between two and nine times. The rearrangement joins TRBV5-8 to TRBJ1-2; perhaps TRBD1 as D (6 bases). CDR3 size: 15 residues. Germline V CDR1 and CDR2: SGHTS, YDEGEE. Trimming removed 2 bases from V and 4 bases from J, with 15 bases in between. The CDR3 region is CASSFAQGLGYGYTF. CDR3 DNA sequence: TGTGCCAGCAGCTTTGCCCAGGGGTTAGGCTATGGCTACACCTTC.

The chain uses TRBV19 and TRBJ1-5; no firm D call. In germline, CDR1 is LNHDA, CDR2 SQIVND (reference sequence). The CDR3 spans 14 residues. V dropped 7 bases and J dropped 1 base, with 11 bases sitting between them. CDR3 residues: CASNEGLSNQPQHF. In DNA form, the CDR3 reads TGTGCCAGTAATGAGGGATTAAGCAATCAGCCCCAGCATTTT.

The chain carries TRBV6-1 and TRBJ1-1; D gene ambiguous. The CDR3 has 14 amino acids. Per germline, CDR1 MNHNS and CDR2 SASEGT. The ends were cut back, 6 bases at V and 0 bases at J, with 11 bases in the middle. In nucleotides, the CDR3 is TGTGCCAGCAGCAACCCGGGGATGAACACTGAAGCTTTCTTT. It translates to CASSNPGMNTEAFF.

The gene calls are TRBV28 and TRBJ1-3, with D possibly being TRBD1 (6 bases). This CDR3 comprises 18 residues. Trimming removed 5 bases at V and 0 bases at J, with 20 bases between. Germline V gives CDR1 MDHEN, CDR2 SYDVKM. DNA of the CDR3: TGTGCCAGCAGTCCGGGAGGGGGGTCGGTTTACTCTGGAAACACCATATATTTT. Its translation: CASSPGGGSVYSGNTIYF.

This chain uses TRBV6-5 with TRBJ1-5; D perhaps matches TRBD1 (6 bases). The ends were cut back, 6 bases at V and 2 bases at J, with 14 bases in the middle. CDR1 and CDR2 (germline): MNHEY, SVGAGI. This CDR3 region has 15 residues. CDR3 in DNA: TGTGCCAGCAGAGATACAGGGTACGGCAATCAGCCCCAGCATTTT. Protein sequence: CASRDTGYGNQPQHF.

This clone was found a few times. The V and J genes are TRBV18 and TRBJ1-4; TRBD1 matches at 7 bases. CDR1 and CDR2 (germline): KGHSH, LQKENI. V shed 6 bases, J shed 7 bases, and the junction held 17 bases outside the gene matches. The CDR3 runs to 17 residues. The chain's CDR3 is CASSPFAGGFSGEKLFF. CDR3 DNA sequence: TGTGCCAGCTCCCCTTTCGCAGGGGGTTTTAGTGGTGAAAAACTGTTTTTT.

V and J are TRBV19 and TRBJ1-3; D not resolved. Looked up from germline, CDR1 is LNHDA and CDR2 is SQIVND (reference sequence). The V end lost 5 bases, the J end lost 0 bases, and 11 bases lay between the germline ends. The CDR3 totals 15 residues. CDR3 in DNA: TGTGCCAGTAGTCCTACAGCGGTCTCTGGAAACACCATATATTTT. It codes for CASSPTAVSGNTIYF.

The J gene is TRBJ2-3, the V gene TRBV9; the D gene could be TRBD1 or TRBD2 (5 bases each). Trimming cost V 4 bases and J 2 bases, with 14 bases left between them. The CDR3 covers 15 residues. Germline V lookup: CDR1 SGDLS, CDR2 YYNGEE. The CDR3 region has the DNA TGTGCCAGCAGCTTGTATGGGGGAAACACAGATACGCAGTATTTT. This codes for CASSLYGGNTDTQYF.

This chain connects TRBV29-1 to TRBJ1-1; D unresolved. The V end lost 4 bases, the J end lost 0 bases, and 12 bases lay between the germline ends. CDR3 length: 14 amino acids. CDR1 and CDR2 from the germline V gene are SQVTM and ANQGSEA. The CDR3 loop is CSVGFSAMNTEAFF. As DNA, the CDR3 is TGCAGCGTTGGGTTTTCAGCCATGAACACTGAAGCTTTCTTT. Using reference TRBV29-1 and TRBJ1-1 for the parts outside the CDR3, the full variable domain is SAVISQKPSRDICQRGTSLTIQCQVDSQVTMMFWYRQQPGQSLTLIATANQGSEATYESGFVIDKFPISRPNLTFSTLTVSNMSPEDSSIYLCSVGFSAMNTEAFFGQGTRLTVV.

This sequence joins TRBV27 and TRBJ1-1; TRBD1 agrees at 9 bases. Per germline, CDR1 MNHEY and CDR2 SMNVEV (reference sequence). CDR3 length: 13 residues. V trimming: 5 bases; J trimming: 5 bases; junction bases outside the gene matches: 3. The CDR3 DNA sequence: TGTGCCAGCAGTCTACAGGGGGCGACTGAAGCTTTCTTT. Translated: CASSLQGATEAFF.

This clone has only one observation. The V and J genes are TRBV6-5 and TRBJ2-3; TRBD2 aligns across 7 bases. V lost 6 bases, J lost 1 base, and 4 bases stayed unmatched. The CDR3 has 14 amino acids. Germline V gene lookup returns CDR1 MNHEY and CDR2 SVGAGI. The CDR3 spells CASRLATRTDTQYF. The CDR3 nucleotides read TGTGCCAGCAGACTAGCGACTCGCACAGATACGCAGTATTTT.

The J gene is TRBJ2-5, the V gene TRBV6-5; D may match TRBD1 or TRBD2 (5 bases each). The CDR3 loop spans 11 amino acids. V gave up 4 bases and J gave up 5 bases, with 5 bases separating them. CDR1 is MNHEY and CDR2 is SVGAGI in the germline V gene. For the CDR3, the DNA is TGTGCCAGCAGTTGGGGGGAGACCCAGTACTTC. This translates into CASSWGETQYF.

The chain combines TRBV4-3 with TRBJ1-2; D ambiguous. Germline values: CDR1 LGHNA, CDR2 YSLEER. Trimming took 0 bases from V and 13 from J, leaving 24 bases between them. There are 16 residues in the CDR3. In DNA, the CDR3 is TGCGCCAGCAGCCAAGAATGGGAGGGAGGTACCCAGGAGGGCACCTTC. This codes for CASSQEWEGGTQEGTF.